The 11 T cell receptor beta chains listed next were all sequenced from one sample in a study of beta chain features in type 1 diabetes. The entirety of the isolated RNA underwent reverse transcription, so expressed TCRB transcripts were sequenced. Using immunoSEQ multiplex PCR, the repertoire was profiled, and TCRdb retains in-frame clones only, with some absent. Of 330,000 or so clones in the sample, around 19% were seen once. The sample consisted of naive CD4+ T cells from blood. Receptors were obtained from a woman younger than 35 in good health.

This rearrangement joins TRBV14 to TRBJ2-1; 7 positions match TRBD2. Germline CDR1 is SGHDN and CDR2 is FVKESK. The junction had 5 bases not matched to a gene; V was cut back by 0 bases and J by 15 bases. The CDR3 covers 12 residues. The CDR3 nucleotides read TGTGCCAGCAGCCAAGATCGCGGGGGTGTGTTCTTC. Translated, it gives CASSQDRGGVFF.

This clone was detected only a few times. This chain joins TRBV7-2 and TRBJ2-5; 10 bases are a match to TRBD2. Losses at the gene ends were 1 base for V and 10 bases for J; bases not matched to a gene: 9. Germline V gene data show CDR1 as SGHTA and CDR2 as FQGNSA. The CDR3 runs to 15 residues. The DNA of the CDR3 is TGTGCCAGCAGCTTAGGGGCTAGCGGGGGATATGGCCAGTACTTC. It encodes CASSLGASGGYGQYF.

This clone was found once. Distinct nucleotide sequences in the sample also encode this CDR3. The chain combines TRBV18 with TRBJ2-3; D remains unclear. The CDR3 has 12 amino acids. V dropped 2 bases and J dropped 6 bases, with 6 bases sitting between them. Germline assignment: CDR1 KGHSH and CDR2 LQKENI. CDR3 DNA sequence: TGTGCCAGCTCACCAGCGGAGGATACGCAGTATTTT. As protein: CASSPAEDTQYF.

V usage is TRBV7-9 and J usage is TRBJ2-7; D call uncertain. This CDR3 has 13 residues. The germline CDR1 and CDR2 sequences are SEHNR and FQNEAQ (reference sequence). The V and J ends lost 11 bases and 0 bases respectively, with 14 bases between them. CDR3 sequence: CAVGFDTSYEQYF. The CDR3 nucleotides read TGTGCCGTAGGTTTTGACACCTCCTACGAGCAGTACTTC.

The chain combines TRBV15 with TRBJ2-3; 11 nucleotides agree with TRBD2. J gave up 1 base and V 0 bases, and 0 bases lay outside the gene matches. The germline V gene has CDR1 LNHNV and CDR2 YYDKDF (reference sequence). The CDR3 runs 16 residues. The CDR3, as DNA: TGTGCCACCAGCAGAGAACTAGCGGGAGGCACAGATACGCAGTATTTT. This encodes CATSRELAGGTDTQYF. The whole variable domain, filled in from reference TRBV15 and TRBJ2-3, reads DAMVIQNPRYQVTQFGKPVTLSCSQTLNHNVMYWYQQKSSQAPKLLFHYYDKDFNNEADTPDNFQSRRPNTSFCFLDIRSPGLGDTAMYLCATSRELAGGTDTQYFGPGTRLTVL.

In this sample, this clone turned up a few times. The gene calls are TRBV29-1 and TRBJ2-3, with TRBD2 matching 9 bases. The CDR3 is 17 amino acids. CDR1 and CDR2 (germline): SQVTM, ANQGSEA. V shed 0 bases and J 1 base; nucleotides not matched to a gene: 8. CDR3 bases: TGCAGCGTTGAAGATTGGGGCCCTAGCGGGGGCACAGATACGCAGTATTTT. Amino acid sequence: CSVEDWGPSGGTDTQYF.

The chain links TRBV27 to TRBJ2-6; TRBD2 matches 10 bases. Germline loops: CDR1 MNHEY, CDR2 SMNVEV (reference sequence). The CDR3 consists of 18 residues. V shed 6 bases and J 0 bases; nucleotides not matched to a gene: 8. In DNA form, the CDR3 reads TGTGCCAGCAGCCCACTAGCGGGAACCAACTCTGGGGCCAACGTCCTGACTTTC. Its translation: CASSPLAGTNSGANVLTF.

This clone was picked up a small number of times. One junction end does not reproduce the germline sequence, and a read error may be involved. The genes are TRBV7-7 and TRBJ2-1; 9 bases agree with TRBD1. CDR3 size: 14 residues. Germline loops: CDR1 SSHAT, CDR2 FNYEAQ (reference sequence). The CDR3 DNA is TGTGCTAGCAGCTCGGGACAGGGACTCAATGAGCAGTTCTTC. Amino acids: CASSSGQGLNEQFF.

In its sample, this clone was seen a few times. This chain connects TRBV9 to TRBJ2-1; 7 positions match TRBD2. The ends lost 0 bases at V and 6 bases at J; junction bases unmatched: 9. The CDR3 has 16 amino acids. CDR1 is SGDLS and CDR2 is YYNGEE in the germline V gene. The CDR3 sequence: CASSVGTTSWANEQFF. The CDR3 nucleotides are TGTGCCAGCAGCGTAGGGACGACTAGCTGGGCCAATGAGCAGTTCTTC.

This CDR3 is CASGLLQAWGYTF. In nucleotides, the CDR3 is TGTGCTAGTGGTTTGCTACAGGCTTGGGGCTACACCTTC. This rearrangement joins TRBV12-5 to TRBJ1-2; possibly TRBD1 for D (5 bases). The V and J ends lost 2 bases and 8 bases respectively, with 12 bases between them. This CDR3 is 13 amino acids long. Germline CDR1 reads LGHNT; CDR2 reads FRNRAP.

This clone was observed a few times. In the same sample, other DNA sequences code for this CDR3. This rearrangement joins TRBV29-1 to TRBJ1-1, with a weak D call TRBD1 (5 bases). V lost 4 bases and J lost 0, with 6 bases in between. This CDR3 has 12 residues. Germline assignment: CDR1 SQVTM and CDR2 ANQGSEA. The CDR3 is CSVGGLNTEAFF. The CDR3 region has the DNA TGCAGCGTTGGGGGCCTGAACACTGAAGCTTTCTTT.